Listed here is a single TCR beta chain. Its antigen is currently unknown. Repertoires were generated with immunoSEQ multiplex PCR, while TCRdb's copy carries only in-frame clones and drops some. The sample yields about 100,000 clones, approximately 94% seen once. The record originates from a study of cytomegalovirus exposure and HLA in healthy donors. The CDR3 runs 15 residues. Germline V gives CDR1 SGHRS, CDR2 YFSETQ. V was pared by 1 base and J by 7 bases, with 5 bases of the junction left unmatched. The study's findings and limits: While the bulk of TCR sequences proved rare, some public TCRs turned up in many donors.

This clonotype originated in a woman younger than 35 in good health and CMV-seronegative. The gene calls are TRBV5-1 and TRBJ2-3, with 11 bases aligning to TRBD2. Sample: PBMCs. The chain's CDR3 is CASSLTTSGGHTQYF. CDR3 nucleotides: TGCGCCAGCAGCTTGACAACTAGCGGGGGACATACGCAGTATTTT.